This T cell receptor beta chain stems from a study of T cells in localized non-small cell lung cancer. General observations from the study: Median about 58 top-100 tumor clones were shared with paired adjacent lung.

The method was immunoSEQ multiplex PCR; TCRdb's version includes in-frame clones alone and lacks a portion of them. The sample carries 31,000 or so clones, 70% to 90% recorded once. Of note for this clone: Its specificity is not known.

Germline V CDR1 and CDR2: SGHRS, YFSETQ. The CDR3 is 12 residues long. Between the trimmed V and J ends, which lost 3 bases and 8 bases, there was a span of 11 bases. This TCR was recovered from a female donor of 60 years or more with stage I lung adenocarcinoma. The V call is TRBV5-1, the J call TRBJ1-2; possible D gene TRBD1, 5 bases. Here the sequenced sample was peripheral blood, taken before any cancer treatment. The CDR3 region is CASSSTVDGYTF. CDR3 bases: TGCGCCAGCAGCTCGACAGTGGACGGCTACACCTTC.